The 19 T cell receptor beta chains reported below all come from one sample, sequenced in a study of technical replicates of blood from several donors. Generated by immunoSEQ multiplex PCR, the TCRdb table keeps only in-frame clones and is missing some. This table has tens of thousands of clones, 70% to 90% appearing once. The sample taken for sequencing was PBMCs. These receptors were taken from a human donor in good health. Some clones in this sample may be carry-over from other donors' samples.

The V and J genes are TRBV10-3 and TRBJ1-3; no reliable D call. CDR1 is ENHRY and CDR2 is SYGVKD in the germline V gene. CDR3 length equals 13 residues. The V end lost 6 bases, the J end lost 3 bases, and 9 bases lay between the germline ends. In nucleotides, the CDR3 is TGTGCCATCAGGATCGGGGATGGAAACACCATATATTTT. It yields the protein CAIRIGDGNTIYF.

This clone showed up just a few times. This sample includes further DNA sequences coding for the same CDR3. This chain uses TRBV6-5 with TRBJ1-2; 7 nucleotides match TRBD1. V gave up 0 bases and J gave up 1 base; unmatched junction bases: 2. Germline V gives CDR1 MNHEY, CDR2 SVGAGI. This CDR3 spans 15 amino acids. CDR3 sequence reads: CASSYSRQGNYGYTF. CDR3 bases: TGTGCCAGCAGTTACTCGAGACAGGGTAACTATGGCTACACCTTC.

J is TRBJ2-7 and V is TRBV11-1; 9 bases fit TRBD1. V lost 4 bases and J lost 3; bases outside the gene matches: 4. Germline values: CDR1 SGHAT, CDR2 FQDESV (reference sequence). The CDR3 is made up of 14 amino acids. The CDR3 region is CASSSGQGDYEQYF. For the CDR3, the DNA is TGTGCCAGCAGCTCGGGACAGGGCGACTACGAGCAGTACTTC.

The V gene is TRBV29-1, the J gene TRBJ2-3; D is uncertain. The V and J ends lost 2 bases and 0 bases respectively, with 12 bases between them. The CDR3 is made up of 15 amino acids. Germline loops: CDR1 SQVTM, CDR2 ANQGSEA. The chain's CDR3 is CSVERTDLSTDTQYF. CDR3 coding DNA: TGCAGCGTTGAACGAACTGATCTAAGCACAGATACGCAGTATTTT.

The chain carries TRBV7-2 and TRBJ2-3; 7 bases map to TRBD1. The V segment lost 5 bases and the J segment 1 base; nucleotides outside the gene matches: 3. The V gene's germline CDR1 is SGHTA and CDR2 FQGNSA. The CDR3 extends over 14 amino acids. Here the CDR3 DNA reads TGTGCCAGCAGCAGGGACAGTCGCACAGATACGCAGTATTTT. This translates into CASSRDSRTDTQYF.

This chain links TRBV7-3 with TRBJ1-6, with TRBD1 matching 9 bases. CDR3 size: 15 residues. Unmatched junction bases numbered 3, after V lost 2 bases and J lost 7 bases. Germline values: CDR1 SGHTA, CDR2 FQGTGA. CDR3 amino acids: CASSLLGTGNSPLHF. CDR3 nucleotide sequence: TGTGCCAGCAGCTTATTAGGGACAGGGAATTCACCCCTCCACTTT. Filled out from reference TRBV7-3 and TRBJ1-6, the complete variable domain reads GAGVSQTPSNKVTEKGKYVELRCDPISGHTALYWYRQSLGQGPEFLIYFQGTGAADDSGLPNDRFFAVRPEGSVSTLKIQRTERGDSAVYLCASSLLGTGNSPLHFGNGTRLTVT.

CDR3 DNA sequence: TGTGCCATCAGTGAGTCGAGGAACAGGGCCCACGAGCAGTACTTC. This translates into CAISESRNRAHEQYF. The gene calls are TRBV10-3 and TRBJ2-7, with D possibly TRBD1 on 6 matching bases. The CDR3 runs to 15 residues. CDR1 ENHRY and CDR2 SYGVKD come from the germline V gene. The V end lost 0 bases, the J end lost 5 bases, and 14 bases lay between the germline ends.

For this clone: Mismatch with germline at one junction end may stem from a read error. V is TRBV19 and J is TRBJ2-7, with D hard to call. Germline V gene sequence: CDR1 LNHDA, CDR2 SQIVND (reference sequence). The CDR3 extends over 17 amino acids. CDR3 in DNA: TGTGCCAGCAGTATAGATCTATGGGCAGGCCAGCCCTACGAGCAGTACTTC. It codes for CASSIDLWAGQPYEQYF.

The genes are TRBV5-1 and TRBJ1-1; 7 bases map to TRBD1. The V and J ends lost 7 bases and 0 bases, in that order; junction bases with no gene match: 3. In germline, CDR1 is SGHRS, CDR2 YFSETQ. The CDR3 is 13 amino acids. This CDR3 is CASVGTVNTEAFF. The CDR3 DNA reads TGCGCCAGCGTCGGGACAGTGAACACTGAAGCTTTCTTT. The variable domain in full, with the rest retrieved from reference TRBV5-1 and TRBJ1-1, is KAGVTQTPRYLIKTRGQQVTLSCSPISGHRSVSWYQQTPGQGLQFLFEYFSETQRNKGNFPGRFSGRQFSNSRSEMNVSTLELGDSALYLCASVGTVNTEAFFGQGTRLTVV.

V is TRBV7-9 and J is TRBJ2-7; 11 bases fit TRBD2. V lost 1 base, J lost 12 bases, and 11 bases stayed unmatched. Germline CDR1 and CDR2: SEHNR and FQNEAQ (reference sequence). The CDR3 is made up of 15 amino acids. CDR3 in amino acids: CASSLELAGGPSMYF. As DNA, the CDR3 is TGTGCCAGCAGCTTAGAGCTAGCGGGAGGCCCTTCGATGTACTTC.

J is TRBJ2-7 and V is TRBV4-3, with 10 bases identical to TRBD2. Trimming removed 1 base from V and 5 bases from J; junction bases left unmatched: 14. The CDR3 consists of 18 residues. Germline loops: CDR1 LGHNA, CDR2 YSLEER. This CDR3 is CASSQVRSSGGPTHEQYF. The CDR3 DNA reads as TGCGCCAGCAGCCAAGTAAGGTCTAGCGGGGGCCCCACGCACGAGCAGTACTTC.

V is TRBV7-9 and J is TRBJ2-3, with 9 positions matching TRBD1. V lost 6 bases, J lost 2 bases, and 9 bases stayed unmatched. This CDR3 is 16 amino acids long. Per germline, CDR1 SEHNR and CDR2 FQNEAQ (reference sequence). This chain's CDR3 is CASRAGTGSFTDTQYF. The CDR3 DNA sequence: TGTGCCAGCAGGGCCGGGACAGGGTCCTTCACAGATACGCAGTATTTT.

The chain employs TRBV27 and TRBJ1-1; D gene uncertain. Germline CDR1 and CDR2: MNHEY and SMNVEV (reference sequence). Trimming shortened V by 4 bases and J by 3 bases, and 9 bases separated the two germline ends. This CDR3 is 13 amino acids long. The CDR3 sequence is CASSWVADTEAFF. The CDR3 bases are TGTGCCAGCAGTTGGGTGGCGGACACTGAAGCTTTCTTT.

The chain carries TRBV5-6 and TRBJ2-1; 9 bases are shared with TRBD1. V lost 3 bases to trimming and J lost 7 bases; unmatched junction nucleotides: 11. Germline CDR1 is SGHDT and CDR2 is YYEEEE. The CDR3 length is 16 residues. The CDR3 is CASSWLSGTGSNEQFF. As DNA, the CDR3 is TGTGCCAGCAGCTGGCTATCCGGGACAGGGTCGAATGAGCAGTTCTTC. Based on the CDR3 plus reference TRBV5-6 and TRBJ2-1, the full variable domain is DAGVTQSPTHLIKTRGQQVTLRCSPKSGHDTVSWYQQALGQGPQFIFQYYEEEERQRGNFPDRFSGHQFPNYSSELNVNALLLGDSALYLCASSWLSGTGSNEQFFGPGTRLTVL.

This clone was detected only once. The CDR3 coding sequence is TGTGCCAGCAGCTCGGGACAGATGAACACTGAAGCTTTCTTT. This sequence encodes CASSSGQMNTEAFF. V is TRBV7-6 and J is TRBJ1-1; 7 nucleotides match TRBD1. This CDR3 spans 14 amino acids. Per the germline V gene, CDR1 is SGHVS and CDR2 is FNYEAQ. Unmatched junction bases numbered 2, after V lost 4 bases and J lost 0 bases.

This chain joins TRBV6-5 and TRBJ1-2; D uncertain. Germline V lookup: CDR1 MNHEY, CDR2 SVGAGI. The length of the CDR3 is 12 residues. V was pared by 11 bases and J by 4 bases, with 14 bases between. Here the CDR3 DNA reads TGTGCCGCCGTACAGCCCCCCTATGGCTACACCTTC. Protein product: CAAVQPPYGYTF.

This chain connects TRBV7-6 to TRBJ2-3; possible D gene TRBD2, 7 bases. The V end was cut by 6 bases, the J end by 6 bases, with 16 bases between. This CDR3 is built from 14 residues. Germline V gene data show CDR1 as SGHVS and CDR2 as FNYEAQ. The CDR3 DNA reads TGTGCCAGCAGTGCGCGGGGGCTGAGGGATACGCAGTATTTT. Protein: CASSARGLRDTQYF.

The J gene is TRBJ1-1, the V gene TRBV5-8; 8 nucleotides match TRBD1. This CDR3 region has 15 residues. V was clipped by 5 bases and J by 2 bases; unmatched bases: 8. Germline V gene lookup returns CDR1 SGHTS and CDR2 YDEGEE. Here the CDR3 reads CASRKSGGENTEAFF. In DNA form, the CDR3 reads TGTGCCAGCAGGAAATCAGGGGGCGAAAACACTGAAGCTTTCTTT.

The V call is TRBV4-3, the J call TRBJ1-6; D uncertain. Trimming took off 1 base at V and 7 bases at J, with 8 bases between the two ends. The CDR3 covers 14 residues. Germline V gene data show CDR1 as LGHNA and CDR2 as YSLEER. The CDR3 spells CASSQAPRNSPLHF. The DNA for the CDR3 is TGCGCCAGCAGCCAAGCACCTAGGAATTCACCCCTCCACTTT.